The T cell receptor (beta chain) described here comes from a study of regulatory T cells in long-lasting Graves disease. Many counts were recorded for this clonotype. CDR3-region Arm-PCR and iRepertoire HTBI primers produced the TCR beta libraries. Via MiXCR, TCRdb re-called the multiplex PCR reads, giving one row per CDR3 protein. The sample holds over 350,000 distinct CDR3 sequences; over 12% are singletons and the top ten take approximately 7.8%. Time point indicated: newly diagnosed GD, antithyroid drugs for less than 3 months. Extracted PBMC RNA gave rise to the TCR library. Germline V gene data show CDR1 as MNHEY and CDR2 as SMNVEV (reference sequence). The CDR3 has 15 amino acids. The ends were cut back, 3 bases at V and 5 bases at J, with 16 bases in the middle. These sequences were also reported in another study, on T cells in Graves' hyperthyroidism and ophthalmopathy.

The sample consisted of peripheral blood mononuclear cells (PBMCs), taken at new diagnosis, from a patient treated with antithyroid drugs. This clonotype originated in a woman in her 40s with Graves disease. The chain uses TRBV27 and TRBJ1-2, with D possibly TRBD1 on 5 matching bases. The CDR3 coding sequence is TGTGCCAGCAGTTTGGGGACGGCAGGGAGATATGGCTACACCTTC. This codes for CASSLGTAGRYGYTF.